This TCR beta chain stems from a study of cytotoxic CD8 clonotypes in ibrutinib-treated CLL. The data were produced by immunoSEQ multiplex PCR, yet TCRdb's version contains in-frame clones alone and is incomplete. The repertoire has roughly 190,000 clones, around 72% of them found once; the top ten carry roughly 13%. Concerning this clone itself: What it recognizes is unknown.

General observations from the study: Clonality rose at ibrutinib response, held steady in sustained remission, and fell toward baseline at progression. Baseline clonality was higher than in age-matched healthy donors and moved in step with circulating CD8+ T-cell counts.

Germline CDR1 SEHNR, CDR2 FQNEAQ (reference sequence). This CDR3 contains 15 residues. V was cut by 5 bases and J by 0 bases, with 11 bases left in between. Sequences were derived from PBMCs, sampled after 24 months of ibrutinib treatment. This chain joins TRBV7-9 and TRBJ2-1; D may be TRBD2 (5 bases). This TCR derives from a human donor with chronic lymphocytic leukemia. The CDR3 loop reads CASSPRGASYNEQFF. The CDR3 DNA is TGTGCCAGCAGCCCCCGGGGTGCCTCCTACAATGAGCAGTTCTTC. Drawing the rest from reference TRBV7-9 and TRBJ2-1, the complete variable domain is DTGVSQNPRHKITKRGQNVTFRCDPISEHNRLYWYRQTLGQGPEFLTYFQNEAQLEKSRLLSDRFSAERPKGSFSTLEIQRTEQGDSAMYLCASSPRGASYNEQFFGPGTRLTVL.